The subject of this entry is one TCR beta chain. PCR amplification relied on 60 Vbeta primers (plus 13 Jbeta primers). Data came from immunoSEQ multiplex PCR; TCRdb stores just in-frame clones and leaves some out. The sample has some 180,000 clones, around 80% seen once. The data derive from a study of cytomegalovirus exposure and HLA in healthy donors. The CDR3 loop spans 17 amino acids. V lost 4 bases and J 6 bases, leaving 22 bases between the germline ends. Germline values: CDR1 SGHNT, CDR2 YYREEE (reference sequence). Sequenced material: PBMCs. This rearrangement joins TRBV5-4 to TRBJ2-2; D is perhaps TRBD2 (6 bases). This sequence originates from a girl aged 5-17 years in good health and CMV-seropositive. The chain's CDR3 is CASSTMTRQPTPGELFF. CDR3 bases: TGTGCCAGCAGCACGATGACTAGACAACCTACCCCCGGGGAGCTGTTTTTT. The full variable domain, its missing parts supplied by reference TRBV5-4 and TRBJ2-2, is ETGVTQSPTHLIKTRGQQVTLRCSSQSGHNTVSWYQQALGQGPQFIFQYYREEENGRGNFPPRFSGLQFPNYSSELNVNALELDDSALYLCASSTMTRQPTPGELFFGEGSRLTVL.